This T cell receptor beta chain originates from a study of Ad26.COV2.S vaccination and SARS-CoV-2 variants. The overall study: Ad26.COV2.S given intramuscularly, once or twice 56 days apart.

Sequencing was performed with immunoSEQ multiplex PCR; in TCRdb, only in-frame clones are kept and a portion is missing. The table lists approximately 400,000 clones, approximately 85% of them singletons. Treatment: about 20 received Ad26.COV2.S at low or high dose, single or two shots; roughly 5 received placebo; per-sample allocation not given. Material that was analyzed had been drawn on day 63 after the first vaccine or placebo injection. This clone was seen a few times. As yet, its antigen is unknown. The J segment lost 5 bases and the V segment lost 1 base, leaving 7 bases of the junction unmatched. CDR1 and CDR2 from the germline V gene are MGHRA and YSYEKL. CDR3 length equals 15 residues. Whole-study results and caveats: After vaccination, reports described spike-specific CD8+ and CD4+ T cell responses as showing substantial breadth.

The sequence was obtained from a person between 18 and 65 years old who received the Ad26.COV2.S COVID-19 vaccine or a placebo. This sequence joins TRBV4-1 and TRBJ1-2; 7 positions agree with TRBD1. The sequenced sample was peripheral blood, obtained in a trial of Ad26.COV2.S vaccine versus placebo. CDR3 sequence (DNA): TGCGCCAGCAGCCAAGCACAGGGGAAGCAGTATGGCTACACCTTC. Its translation: CASSQAQGKQYGYTF.